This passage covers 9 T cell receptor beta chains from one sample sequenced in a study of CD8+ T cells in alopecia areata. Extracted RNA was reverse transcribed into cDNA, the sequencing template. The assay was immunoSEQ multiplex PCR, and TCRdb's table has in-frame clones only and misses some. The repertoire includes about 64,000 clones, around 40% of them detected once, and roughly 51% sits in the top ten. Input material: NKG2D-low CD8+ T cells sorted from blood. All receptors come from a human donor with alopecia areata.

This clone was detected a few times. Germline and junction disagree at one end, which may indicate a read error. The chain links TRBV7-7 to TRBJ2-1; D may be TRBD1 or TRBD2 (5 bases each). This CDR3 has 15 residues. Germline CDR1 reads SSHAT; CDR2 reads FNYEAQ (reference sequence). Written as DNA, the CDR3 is TGTGCTAGCAGCTTAATGACCGGGGCAGGCAATGAGCAGTTCTTC. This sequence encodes CASSLMTGAGNEQFF.

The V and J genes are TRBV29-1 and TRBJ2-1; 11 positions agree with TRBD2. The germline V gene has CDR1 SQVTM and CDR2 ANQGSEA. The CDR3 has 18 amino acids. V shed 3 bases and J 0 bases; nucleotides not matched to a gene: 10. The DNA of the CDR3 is TGCAGCGTTGAGGGGTGGCTAGCGGGGGGCTCCTCCTACAATGAGCAGTTCTTC. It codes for CSVEGWLAGGSSYNEQFF.

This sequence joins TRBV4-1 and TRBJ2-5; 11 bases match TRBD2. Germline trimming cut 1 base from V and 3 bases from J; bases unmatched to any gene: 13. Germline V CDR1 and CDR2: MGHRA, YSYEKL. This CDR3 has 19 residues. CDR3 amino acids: CASSQGPVAGGPVKETQYF. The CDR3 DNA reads TGCGCCAGCAGCCAAGGTCCGGTAGCGGGGGGGCCGGTTAAAGAGACCCAGTACTTC.

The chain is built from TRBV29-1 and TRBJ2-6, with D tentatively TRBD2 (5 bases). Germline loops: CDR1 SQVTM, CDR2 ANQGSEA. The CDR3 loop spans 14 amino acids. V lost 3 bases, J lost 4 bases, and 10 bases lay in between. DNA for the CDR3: TGCAGCGTTGAGGGCTCGGGAGGGGCCAACGTCCTGACTTTC. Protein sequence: CSVEGSGGANVLTF.

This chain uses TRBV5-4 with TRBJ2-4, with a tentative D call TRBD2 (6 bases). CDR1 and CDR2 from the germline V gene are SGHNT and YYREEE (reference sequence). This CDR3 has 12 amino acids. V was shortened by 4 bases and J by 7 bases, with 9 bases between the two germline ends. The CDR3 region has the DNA TGTGCCAGCAGCGGTCGGGGGAACATTCAGTACTTC. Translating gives CASSGRGNIQYF.

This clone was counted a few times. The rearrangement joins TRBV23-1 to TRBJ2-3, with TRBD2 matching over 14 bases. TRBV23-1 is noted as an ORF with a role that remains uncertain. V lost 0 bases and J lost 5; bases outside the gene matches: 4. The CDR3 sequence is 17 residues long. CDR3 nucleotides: TGCGCCAGCAGTCAATCGGGACTAGCGGGAGTACAAGATACGCAGTATTTT. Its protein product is CASSQSGLAGVQDTQYF.

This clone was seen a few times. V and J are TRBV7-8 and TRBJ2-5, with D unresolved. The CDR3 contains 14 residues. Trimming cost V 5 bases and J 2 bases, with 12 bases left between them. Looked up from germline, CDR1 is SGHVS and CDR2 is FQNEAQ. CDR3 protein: CASSPRADQETQYF. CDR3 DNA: TGTGCCAGCAGCCCCCGGGCAGATCAAGAGACCCAGTACTTC.

The CDR3 DNA reads TGTGCCAGCAGCCAGCAGGGGAGCTACGAGCAGTACTTC. This translates into CASSQQGSYEQYF. This chain uses TRBV7-9 with TRBJ2-7; D is possibly TRBD1 (6 bases). Trimming removed 5 bases at V and 3 bases at J, with 11 bases between. The CDR3 contains 13 residues. Germline assignment: CDR1 SEHNR and CDR2 FQNEAQ (reference sequence).

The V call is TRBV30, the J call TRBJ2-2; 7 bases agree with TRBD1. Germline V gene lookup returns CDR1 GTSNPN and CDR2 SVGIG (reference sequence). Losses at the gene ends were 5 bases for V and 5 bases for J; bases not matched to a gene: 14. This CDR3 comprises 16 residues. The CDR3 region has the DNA TGTGCCTGGGCTCTGGGCTCGACAGGGTATACCGGGGAGCTGTTTTTT. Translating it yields CAWALGSTGYTGELFF.